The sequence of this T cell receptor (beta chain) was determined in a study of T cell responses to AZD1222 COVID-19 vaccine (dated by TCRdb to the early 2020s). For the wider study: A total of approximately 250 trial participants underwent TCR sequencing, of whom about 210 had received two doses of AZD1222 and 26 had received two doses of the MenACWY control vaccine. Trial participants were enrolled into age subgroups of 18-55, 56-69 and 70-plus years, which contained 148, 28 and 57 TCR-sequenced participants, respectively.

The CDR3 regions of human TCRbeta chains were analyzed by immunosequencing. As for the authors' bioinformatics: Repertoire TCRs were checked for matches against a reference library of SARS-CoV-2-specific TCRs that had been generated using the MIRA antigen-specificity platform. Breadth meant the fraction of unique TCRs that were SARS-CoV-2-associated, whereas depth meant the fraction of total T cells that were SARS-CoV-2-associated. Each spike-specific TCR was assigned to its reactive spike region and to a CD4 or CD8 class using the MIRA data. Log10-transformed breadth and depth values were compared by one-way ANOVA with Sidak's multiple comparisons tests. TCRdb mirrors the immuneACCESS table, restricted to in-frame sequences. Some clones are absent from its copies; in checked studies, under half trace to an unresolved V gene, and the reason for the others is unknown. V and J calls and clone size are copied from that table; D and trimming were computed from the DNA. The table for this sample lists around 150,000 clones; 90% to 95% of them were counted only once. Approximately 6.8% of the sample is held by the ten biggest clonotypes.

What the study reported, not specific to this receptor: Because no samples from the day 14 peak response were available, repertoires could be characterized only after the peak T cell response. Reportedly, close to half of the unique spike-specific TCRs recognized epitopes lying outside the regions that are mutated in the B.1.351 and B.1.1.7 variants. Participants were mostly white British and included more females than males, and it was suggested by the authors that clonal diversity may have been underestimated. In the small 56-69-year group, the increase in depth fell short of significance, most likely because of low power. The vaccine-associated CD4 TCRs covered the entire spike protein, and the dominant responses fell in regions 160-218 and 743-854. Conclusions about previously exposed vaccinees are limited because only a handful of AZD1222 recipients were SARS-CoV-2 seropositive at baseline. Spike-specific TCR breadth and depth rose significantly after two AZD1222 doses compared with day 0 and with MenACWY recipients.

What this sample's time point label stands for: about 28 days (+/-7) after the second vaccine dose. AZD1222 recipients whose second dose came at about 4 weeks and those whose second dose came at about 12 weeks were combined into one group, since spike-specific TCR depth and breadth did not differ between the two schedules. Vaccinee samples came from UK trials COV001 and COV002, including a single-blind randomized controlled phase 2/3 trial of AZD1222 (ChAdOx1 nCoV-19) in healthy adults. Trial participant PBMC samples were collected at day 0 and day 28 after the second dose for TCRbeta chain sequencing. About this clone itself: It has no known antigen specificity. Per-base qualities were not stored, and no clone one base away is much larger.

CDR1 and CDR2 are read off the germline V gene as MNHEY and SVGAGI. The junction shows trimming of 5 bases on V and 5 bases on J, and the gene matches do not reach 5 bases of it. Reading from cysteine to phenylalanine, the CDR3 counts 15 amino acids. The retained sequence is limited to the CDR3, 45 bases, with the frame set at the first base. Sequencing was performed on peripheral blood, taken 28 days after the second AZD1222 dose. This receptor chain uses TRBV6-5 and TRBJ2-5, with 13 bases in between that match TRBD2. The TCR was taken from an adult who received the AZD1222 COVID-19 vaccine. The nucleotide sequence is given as TGTGCCAGCAGTACTAGCGGGGGGGCCCTGGAGACCCAGTACTTC. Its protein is CASSTSGGALETQYF.